Shown below are 27 T cell receptor beta chains from a single sample sequenced in a study of blood T cell repertoires in COVID-19. Sequencing used immunoSEQ multiplex PCR; TCRdb keeps in-frame clones, though not all of them. The sample shows some 260,000 clones, 65% to 85% of them seen only once. Sample: peripheral blood. The receptors stem from a woman aged 40 to 49 with active or convalescent COVID-19.

The V gene is TRBV6-5, the J gene TRBJ1-1; D perhaps matches TRBD1 (5 bases). Per the germline V gene, CDR1 is MNHEY and CDR2 is SVGAGI. This CDR3 has 14 residues. Trimming removed 7 bases at V and 0 bases at J, with 12 bases between. CDR3 sequence reads: CASIWRDLNTEAFF. In DNA form, the CDR3 reads TGTGCCAGCATTTGGAGGGACCTGAACACTGAAGCTTTCTTT.

As to this clone: The same CDR3 arises from other DNA sequences in this sample as well. The rearrangement uses TRBV24-1 and TRBJ2-3, with 13 bases fitting TRBD2. Germline CDR1 reads KGHDR; CDR2 reads SFDVKD. There are 16 residues in the CDR3. Trimming cost V 3 bases and J 3 bases; bases outside gene matches: 2. The CDR3 reads CATSDPTSGGTDTQYF. The CDR3 DNA follows: TGTGCCACCAGTGATCCGACTAGCGGGGGGACAGATACGCAGTATTTT.

This clone has ten or more counts. The CDR3 nucleotides are TGTGCCAGCAGTGAGGGACAGGGGAGGGCAGATACGCAGTATTTT. Its protein is CASSEGQGRADTQYF. The chain is built from TRBV6-1 and TRBJ2-3; 10 nucleotides line up with TRBD1. Germline CDR1 is MNHNS and CDR2 is SASEGT. Losses at the gene ends were 3 bases for V and 4 bases for J; bases not matched to a gene: 4. CDR3 length: 15 residues.

V usage is TRBV7-9 and J usage is TRBJ2-7, with D perhaps matching TRBD1 (6 bases). The V end was cut by 1 base, the J end by 4 bases, with 11 bases between. The CDR3 runs 14 residues. Germline V gives CDR1 SEHNR, CDR2 FQNEAQ (reference sequence). DNA of the CDR3: TGTGCCAGCAGCTTAGGGACAGCGGTATACGAGCAGTACTTC. Its protein is CASSLGTAVYEQYF.

This clone was counted at least ten times. This chain links TRBV5-1 with TRBJ2-5, with a tentative D call TRBD1 (5 bases). The germline CDR1 and CDR2 sequences are SGHRS and YFSETQ. V was trimmed by 10 bases and J by 3 bases, leaving 10 bases between them. The CDR3 is 11 amino acids. CDR3 nucleotides: TGCGCCGGGGCGTACGAAGAGACCCAGTACTTC. Amino acid sequence: CAGAYEETQYF.

J is TRBJ1-1 and V is TRBV27; TRBD1 might be the D (5 bases). The germline CDR1 and CDR2 sequences are MNHEY and SMNVEV (reference sequence). CDR3 length: 13 residues. V was shortened by 6 bases and J by 7 bases, with 15 bases between the two germline ends. The CDR3 region is CASRFPGVNEAFF. The CDR3 coding sequence is TGTGCCAGCAGATTCCCGGGGGTTAATGAAGCTTTCTTT.

The CDR3 DNA reads as TGTGCCAGCAGCCAAGCGGCGAGGCCCCCAAATACGCAGTATTTT. Its translation: CASSQAARPPNTQYF. The J gene is TRBJ2-3, the V gene TRBV3-1 (or the pseudogene TRBV3-2); D is unclear. CDR3 size: 15 residues. Trimming pared 1 base from V and 7 bases from J, leaving 15 bases between. Germline V gene lookup returns CDR1 LGHDT and CDR2 YNNKEL (reference sequence).

The chain uses TRBV19 and TRBJ2-1; 10 positions agree with TRBD2. Germline CDR1 LNHDA, CDR2 SQIVND (reference sequence). The trim removed 1 base at V and 3 bases at J, leaving 0 bases unmatched. The CDR3 covers 15 residues. The CDR3 DNA sequence: TGTGCCAGTAGTATAGCTAGCGGGGGCTACAATGAGCAGTTCTTC. Its translation: CASSIASGGYNEQFF.

In its sample, this clone was seen many times. V and J are TRBV10-3 and TRBJ2-1; TRBD1 matches at 7 bases. CDR3 length: 14 residues. With 8 bases clipped from V and 0 bases from J, the junction kept 4 bases outside the gene matches. Germline-derived CDR1 and CDR2 are ENHRY and SYGVKD. The CDR3 DNA follows: TGTGCCATCCACGGGGACAGCTCCTACAATGAGCAGTTCTTC. It yields the protein CAIHGDSSYNEQFF.

The chain joins TRBV24-1 to TRBJ2-3; D not resolved. CDR3 length equals 12 residues. Germline-derived CDR1 and CDR2 are KGHDR and SFDVKD. V was clipped by 7 bases and J by 7 bases, with 11 bases between them. CDR3 in amino acids: CATSQSSYTQYF. DNA of the CDR3: TGTGCCACCAGCCAAAGTAGTTATACGCAGTATTTT.

This clone has only one observation. The chain employs TRBV28 and TRBJ1-5; D is unclear. V lost 5 bases and J 2 bases, leaving 13 bases between the germline ends. The CDR3 is 15 amino acids. Germline CDR1 MDHEN, CDR2 SYDVKM. Here the CDR3 DNA reads TGTGCCAGCAGTACTATCGAGGGAGGCAATCAGCCCCAGCATTTT. Its protein is CASSTIEGGNQPQHF.

CDR3 sequence (DNA): TGTGCCAGCAGTCGTACAGGGTCCGGCAATCAGCCCCAGCATTTT. This translates into CASSRTGSGNQPQHF. The chain has TRBV27 and TRBJ1-5, with a possible D match to TRBD1 (6 bases). Between the trimmed V and J ends, which lost 5 bases and 2 bases, there was a span of 13 bases. CDR3 size: 15 residues. Germline-derived CDR1 and CDR2 are MNHEY and SMNVEV (reference sequence).

V usage is TRBV11-1 and J usage is TRBJ1-1; unclear D gene. Between the trimmed V and J ends, which lost 1 base and 0 bases, there was a span of 6 bases. CDR3 length: 14 residues. CDR1 SGHAT and CDR2 FQDESV come from the germline V gene (reference sequence). The CDR3 nucleotides are TGTGCCAGCAGCTTAGATCCGGTGAACACTGAAGCTTTCTTT. Translation: CASSLDPVNTEAFF.

The chain couples TRBV5-1 to TRBJ2-7; maybe TRBD2 (6 bases). This CDR3 spans 16 amino acids. V lost 0 bases, J lost 7 bases, and 20 bases lay in between. The germline CDR1 and CDR2 sequences are SGHRS and YFSETQ. In nucleotides, the CDR3 is TGCGCCAGCAGCTTGGCGGGCCAGTCGGGTGGAGGGGAGCAGTACTTC. This encodes CASSLAGQSGGGEQYF.

The chain recombines TRBV10-2 with TRBJ2-7; unclear D gene. Germline-derived CDR1 and CDR2 are WSHSY and SAAADI. V was pared by 0 bases and J by 7 bases, with 10 bases between. This CDR3 contains 13 residues. The CDR3 sequence is CASSESRSGEQYF. CDR3 sequence (DNA): TGCGCCAGCAGTGAGTCCAGGTCTGGGGAGCAGTACTTC.

This clone was detected only once. This chain links TRBV27 with TRBJ2-3, with D uncertain. CDR1 and CDR2 from the germline V gene are MNHEY and SMNVEV (reference sequence). The CDR3 is 10 residues long. V lost 4 bases to trimming and J lost 6 bases, with 2 bases between them. The CDR3 loop is CASSSDTQYF. In nucleotides, the CDR3 is TGTGCCAGCAGTTCGGATACGCAGTATTTT.

This chain joins TRBV7-3 and TRBJ1-1, with unresolved D. The CDR3 runs 13 residues. Trimming shortened V by 0 bases and J by 6 bases, and 8 bases separated the two germline ends. Germline CDR1 is SGHTA and CDR2 is FQGTGA. The CDR3 nucleotides are TGTGCCAGCAGCTTAACGAGAGAAGCTGAAGCTTTCTTT. Protein product: CASSLTREAEAFF.

This chain connects TRBV7-9 to TRBJ1-6; the match to TRBD1 covers 10 bases. This CDR3 region has 16 residues. The V gene's germline CDR1 is SEHNR and CDR2 FQNEAQ (reference sequence). The ends lost 5 bases at V and 5 bases at J; junction bases unmatched: 6. The CDR3 nucleotides are TGTGCCAGCAGCAACCCGGGACAGGGGAATAATTCACCCCTCCACTTT. Protein product: CASSNPGQGNNSPLHF.

The rearrangement uses TRBV5-1 and TRBJ2-7; D gene unclear. The CDR3 loop spans 16 amino acids. Looked up from germline, CDR1 is SGHRS and CDR2 is YFSETQ. Trimming removed 0 bases at V and 3 bases at J, with 16 bases between. The CDR3 loop reads CASSLAGTNRFYEQYF. The DNA of the CDR3 is TGCGCCAGCAGCTTGGCAGGCACGAATCGATTCTACGAGCAGTACTTC. Drawing the rest from reference TRBV5-1 and TRBJ2-7, the complete variable domain is KAGVTQTPRYLIKTRGQQVTLSCSPISGHRSVSWYQQTPGQGLQFLFEYFSETQRNKGNFPGRFSGRQFSNSRSEMNVSTLELGDSALYLCASSLAGTNRFYEQYFGPGTRLTVT.

This clone was seen only a few times. The V call is TRBV24-1, the J call TRBJ1-5; D uncertain. Trimming pared 4 bases from V and 4 bases from J, leaving 4 bases between. This CDR3 region has 12 residues. From germline, CDR1 is KGHDR and CDR2 SFDVKD. The CDR3 sequence: CATSDPNQPQHF. The CDR3 coding sequence is TGTGCCACCAGTGACCCTAATCAGCCCCAGCATTTT.

CDR3 amino acids: CASSLHLAGVVQTQYF. CDR3 nucleotide sequence: TGTGCCAGCAGCCTCCACCTGGCGGGGGTAGTTCAGACCCAGTACTTC. The chain couples TRBV3-1 (or the pseudogene TRBV3-2) to TRBJ2-5; 7 nucleotides match TRBD2. From germline, CDR1 is LGHDT and CDR2 YNNKEL (reference sequence). The CDR3 has 16 amino acids. Unmatched junction bases numbered 14, after V lost 4 bases and J lost 6 bases.

V is TRBV2 and J is TRBJ1-5; 8 positions agree with TRBD1. The CDR3 has 14 residues. Trimming at V came to 9 bases and at J to 5 bases, leaving 9 bases not matched to a gene. Germline CDR1 is SNHLY and CDR2 is FYNNEI. CDR3 amino acids: CASGRTGSYQPQHF. The CDR3 DNA sequence: TGTGCCAGTGGAAGGACAGGGAGTTATCAGCCCCAGCATTTT.

This clone was detected many times. The CDR3 protein is CAISAPLGEGADTQYF. The CDR3 nucleotides read TGTGCCATCAGTGCCCCCTTGGGTGAAGGGGCAGATACGCAGTATTTT. V usage is TRBV10-3 and J usage is TRBJ2-3, with D possibly being TRBD1 (5 bases). CDR1 is ENHRY, CDR2 SYGVKD, per germline. The CDR3 consists of 16 residues. Trimming cost V 4 bases and J 4 bases, with 18 bases left between them.

A single count supports this clone. The chain is built from TRBV15 and TRBJ2-1; D call uncertain. Trimming took off 0 bases at V and 7 bases at J, with 10 bases between the two ends. The germline gives CDR1 LNHNV, CDR2 YYDKDF (reference sequence). This CDR3 comprises 14 residues. The CDR3 reads CATSRDLVLNEQFF. The CDR3, as DNA: TGTGCCACCAGCAGAGACCTCGTTCTAAATGAGCAGTTCTTC. The entire variable domain, with the rest obtained from reference TRBV15 and TRBJ2-1, is as follows: DAMVIQNPRYQVTQFGKPVTLSCSQTLNHNVMYWYQQKSSQAPKLLFHYYDKDFNNEADTPDNFQSRRPNTSFCFLDIRSPGLGDTAMYLCATSRDLVLNEQFFGPGTRLTVL.

V is TRBV29-1 and J is TRBJ2-2, with TRBD2 matching over 13 bases. This CDR3 spans 15 amino acids. J gave up 8 bases and V 2 bases, and 5 bases lay outside the gene matches. CDR1 SQVTM and CDR2 ANQGSEA come from the germline V gene. The CDR3 here is CSVELTSGGMGELFF. In DNA form, the CDR3 reads TGCAGCGTTGAACTGACTAGCGGGGGGATGGGGGAGCTGTTTTTT.

V is TRBV2 and J is TRBJ2-3; TRBD2 matches 12 bases. CDR1 is SNHLY, CDR2 FYNNEI, per germline. After removal of 7 bases from V and 1 base from J, the junction contained 9 bases not matched to a gene. The CDR3 is 17 residues long. The CDR3 nucleotides are TGTGCCAGCACGAAGCTAGCGGGGGGGCAGGGCACAGATACGCAGTATTTT. Amino acid sequence: CASTKLAGGQGTDTQYF.

The sample holds one count of this clone. This chain uses TRBV18 with TRBJ1-1; D remains unclear. V lost 5 bases and J 1 base, leaving 5 bases between the germline ends. The CDR3 loop spans 12 amino acids. The V gene's germline CDR1 is KGHSH and CDR2 LQKENI. The CDR3 coding sequence is TGTGCCAGCTCAAGACAGAACACTGAAGCTTTCTTT. Translated, it gives CASSRQNTEAFF.